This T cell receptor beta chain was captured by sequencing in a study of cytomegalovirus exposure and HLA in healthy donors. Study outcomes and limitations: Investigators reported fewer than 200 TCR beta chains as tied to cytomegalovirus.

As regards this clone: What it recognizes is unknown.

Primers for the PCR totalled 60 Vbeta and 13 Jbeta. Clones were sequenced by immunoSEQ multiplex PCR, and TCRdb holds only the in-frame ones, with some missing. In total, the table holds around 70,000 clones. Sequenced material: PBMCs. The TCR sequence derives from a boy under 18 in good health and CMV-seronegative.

The CDR3 reads CASRAPGQGRQPQHF. CDR3 sequence (DNA): TGTGCCAGCAGAGCCCCGGGACAGGGTCGTCAGCCCCAGCATTTT. The rearrangement uses TRBV6-6 and TRBJ1-5, with TRBD1 matching over 9 bases. CDR3 size: 15 residues. Germline-derived CDR1 and CDR2 are MNHNY and SVGAGI (reference sequence). After removal of 6 bases from V and 6 bases from J, the junction contained 9 bases not matched to a gene.